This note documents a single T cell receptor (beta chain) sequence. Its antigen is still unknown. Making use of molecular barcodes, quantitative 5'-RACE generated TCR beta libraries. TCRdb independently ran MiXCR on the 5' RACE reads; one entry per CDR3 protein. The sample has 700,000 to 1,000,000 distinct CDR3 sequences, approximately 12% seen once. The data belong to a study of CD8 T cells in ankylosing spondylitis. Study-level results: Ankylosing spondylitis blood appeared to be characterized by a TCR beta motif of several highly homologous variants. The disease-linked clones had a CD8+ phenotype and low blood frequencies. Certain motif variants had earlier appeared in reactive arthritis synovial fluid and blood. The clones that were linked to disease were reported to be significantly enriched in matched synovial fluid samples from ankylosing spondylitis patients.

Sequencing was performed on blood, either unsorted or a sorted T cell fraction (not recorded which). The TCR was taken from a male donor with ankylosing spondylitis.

The CDR3 is CAWRSQWGRNTGELFF. The DNA of the CDR3 is TGTGCCTGGAGGTCCCAATGGGGACGGAACACCGGGGAGCTGTTTTTT. J is TRBJ2-2 and V is TRBV30, with D perhaps assigned TRBD1 or TRBD2 (5 bases each). This CDR3 comprises 16 residues. Germline CDR1 and CDR2: GTSNPN and SVGIG (reference sequence). With 3 bases removed from V and 1 base from J, the gap between germline ends came to 15 bases.